The 16 T cell receptor beta chains below were found in one sample sequenced in a study of monozygotic twins with inflammatory bowel disease. Following a re-call of the 5' RACE reads, TCRdb has one entry per CDR3 protein and lacks DNA. The table for this sample gives over 150,000 distinct CDR3 sequences. The sequencing sample was made of blood. Receptor source: a human donor with ulcerative colitis or Crohn's disease, or a healthy co-twin of an affected twin (not recorded which).

This chain uses TRBV27 with TRBJ1-1; as DNA is missing, the TRBD1 call by TCRdb cannot be tested. CDR1 MNHEY and CDR2 SMNVEV come from the germline V gene (reference sequence). This CDR3 has 17 amino acids. The CDR3 is CASSPRWGSLGDTEAFF.

The chain couples TRBV28 to TRBJ1-2. CDR1 MDHEN and CDR2 SYDVKM come from the germline V gene. The CDR3 spans 16 residues. Here the CDR3 reads CASNNEGTWRDYGYTF.

The chain has TRBV20-1 and TRBJ2-1; the TCRdb call, TRBD2, lacks DNA for checking. The CDR3 length is 17 residues. Per the germline V gene, CDR1 is DFQATT and CDR2 is SNEGSKA (reference sequence). The CDR3 here is CSARDPRISRSINEQFF.

The chain combines TRBV3-1 with TRBJ2-7; TCRdb's D call of TRBD1 is untestable without DNA. The length of the CDR3 is 15 residues. CDR1 and CDR2 (germline): LGHDT, YNNKEL (reference sequence). The chain's CDR3 is CASSQDATGLSEQYF.

The rearrangement links TRBV28 to TRBJ1-6. This CDR3 contains 15 residues. Germline CDR1 and CDR2: MDHEN and SYDVKM. CDR3 loop: CASRRDVRYNSPLHF.

The CDR3 spells CASSQGLIMNTEAFF. The V gene is TRBV4-2, the J gene TRBJ1-1. Germline CDR1 reads LGHNA; CDR2 reads YNFKEQ. The CDR3 spans 15 residues.

This chain links TRBV27 with TRBJ2-7; TCRdb indicates TRBD1, and absent DNA this call remains unverified. This CDR3 region has 15 residues. Germline V CDR1 and CDR2: MNHEY, SMNVEV (reference sequence). The CDR3 sequence is CASSTTTGGRDEQYF.

This rearrangement joins TRBV7-8 to TRBJ2-1; no DNA is available, so the TRBD1 call from TCRdb remains unchecked. Germline V lookup: CDR1 SGHVS, CDR2 FQNEAQ. This CDR3 has 12 residues. The CDR3 loop reads CASGGVRHEQFF.

The chain employs TRBV19 and TRBJ2-7; absent DNA, TCRdb's TRBD1 call cannot be checked. Germline V CDR1 and CDR2: LNHDA, SQIVND (reference sequence). The CDR3 extends over 13 amino acids. This CDR3 is CASSFRTGDEQYF.

The chain combines TRBV6-5 with TRBJ2-3; TCRdb returns TRBD2, unconfirmable since there is no DNA. The CDR3 covers 14 residues. From germline, CDR1 is MNHEY and CDR2 SVGAGI. This chain's CDR3 is CASSSGRGTDTQYF.

The chain couples TRBV6-5 to TRBJ2-5. Looked up from germline, CDR1 is MNHEY and CDR2 is SVGAGI. The CDR3 totals 14 residues. The CDR3 reads CASSYGVGKETQYF.

V and J are TRBV30 and TRBJ2-3; absent DNA, TCRdb's TRBD2 call cannot be checked. Germline values: CDR1 GTSNPN, CDR2 SVGIG (reference sequence). The CDR3 runs to 14 residues. The CDR3 loop reads CAWKVAGGSDTQYF.

V gene TRBV5-4 combines with J gene TRBJ2-2; TCRdb reports TRBD1, a call that lacks DNA to check it against. Germline V gives CDR1 SGHNT, CDR2 YYREEE (reference sequence). This CDR3 region has 12 residues. The chain's CDR3 is CASSRGGGELFF.

J is TRBJ2-3 and V is TRBV30; TCRdb's D gene call, TRBD2, goes unchecked for lack of DNA. The CDR3 contains 14 residues. CDR1 GTSNPN and CDR2 SVGIG come from the germline V gene (reference sequence). The chain's CDR3 is CAWRAGPVGDTQYF.

Here the CDR3 reads CSAWRVAGALLSWNEQFF. V is TRBV20-1 and J is TRBJ2-1; the D call of TRBD2 rests on TCRdb alone, since no DNA is present to check it. The length of the CDR3 is 18 residues. Germline-derived CDR1 and CDR2 are DFQATT and SNEGSKA (reference sequence).

V gene TRBV5-4 combines with J gene TRBJ1-1; lacking DNA, the TRBD1 call made by TCRdb goes unchecked. The germline CDR1 and CDR2 sequences are SGHNT and YYREEE (reference sequence). This CDR3 contains 15 residues. The CDR3 sequence is CASSLETGGGTEAFF.